This T cell receptor (beta chain) appears in the sequencing data of a study of T-cell memory formation after mild COVID-19 (dated by TCRdb to the early 2020s). Study-level background: TCR sequence clusters from the two donors were found to be largely donor specific. In a couple of donors, T-cell clones that expanded and contracted after mild COVID-19 were followed by sequencing TCRalpha and TCRbeta repertoires longitudinally. Two young, previously healthy adult volunteers, one female and one male, were included in the cohort. Overall study outcomes, separate from this receptor: The study included only a couple of mild cases, and larger cohorts that include severe cases with pre-infection samples were judged to be necessary. Balanced CD4/CD8 phenotypes were observed for clones contracting from day 15 to 85, whereas a bias towards CD4+ was observed for a second wave of clones expanding from day 15 to 37. SARS-CoV-2 specificity was not confirmed for the second-wave clones peaking on day 37. Some responding clones were found in pre-infection memory, which suggests that pre-existing cross-reactive memory T cells took part in the SARS-CoV-2 response. Contracting CD4+ clones were found mainly in CM and EM memory subsets, while CD8+ clones were enriched in EMRA.

The sample was run on an Illumina NovaSeq 6000. Using 5'RACE with constant-segment primers, TCRalpha and TCRbeta cDNA libraries were constructed, with sample barcodes and unique molecular identifiers added in the process. Trizol reagent was used to extract RNA from every sample. The libraries were amplified in two PCR steps, and the second step added a second sample barcode and Illumina TruSeq adapters. Sequencing of the libraries was done on an Illumina NovaSeq, producing 2 x 150 bp paired-end reads. Per the authors' processing: With migec v1.2.7, reads were demultiplexed and then collapsed into UMI-guided consensus sequences. Using mixcr v2.1.11, UMI consensuses were aligned to TRA and TRB V and J templates and then assembled into clonotypes. A clonotype was counted as expanded or contracted only when both edgeR and NoisET called the clonotype significant, with the noise models trained on biological replicates. For edgeR calls, the cutoffs were a false discovery rate-adjusted p below 0.01 and a log2 fold-change threshold of 1. As an exploratory analysis of dynamics, max-normalized trajectories of the 1000 most abundant clonotypes were examined with PCA combined with hierarchical clustering. The CD4 or CD8 phenotype of responding clones was assigned using the separately sequenced CD4+ and CD8+ repertoires. In TCRdb, the public reads were trimmed at Q25 with fastp and aligned with MiXCR, with productive beta chains retained. Every CDR3 protein is listed once, alongside the most common genes and DNA of its rows. These V and J calls originate from TCRdb's pipeline instead of the authors' own analysis. The sample profile shows hundreds of thousands of distinct CDR3 sequences; about 20% of them were found once. The ten largest make up around 7.7% of the sample.

Comment on this clonotype: The antigen it recognizes is unknown. No base-level quality is on record; no much larger clone is a single base apart.

The CDR3 contains 15 residues, cysteine and phenylalanine counted. The entry retains the CDR3 DNA only, 45 bases that are in frame from base 1. CDR1 is given as SGHTA and CDR2 as FQGTGA, both from the germline V gene. At the junction V is shortened by 5 bases and J by 0 bases; bases outside the gene matches: 6. Ficoll-Paque density gradient centrifugation was the method used to isolate PBMCs. The sequencing input was PBMCs or a T cell subset sorted from them (not recorded which). The V and J segments used are TRBV7-3 and TRBJ1-1, with 7 bases in between that match TRBD1. This clonotype originated in an adult woman who had mild COVID-19 (a few samples of this study predate the infection). The sample titles of this study are shuffled in the database, so cell type and time point are left out; the donor was told from shared clones. The sequenced DNA: TGTGCCAGCAGCGGCAGACAGGGATTGAACACTGAAGCTTTCTTT. It translates to CASSGRQGLNTEAFF.